A selection of T cell receptor beta chains follows, all from one sample in a study of T cell changes during pregnancy in multiple sclerosis. The method was immunoSEQ multiplex PCR; TCRdb's version includes in-frame clones alone and lacks a portion of them. The sample lists roughly 40,000 clones, roughly 94% occurring once. The material sequenced was peripheral blood, taken in the third trimester of pregnancy. The receptors come from a female donor with multiple sclerosis, enrolled in a pregnancy study. The CDR3 runs from the conserved cysteine through the conserved F or W. D genes are given only for firm matches. Not all rows give a size; the values are once, few, many and, for expanded clones, a class.

d_gene: TRBD1; abundance: NA; v_gene: TRBV7-8; j_gene: TRBJ1-4; CDR3nt: TGTGCCAGCAGCTCCCCCGGGACAGTTAATGAAAAACTGTTTTTT; CDR3aa: CASSSPGTVNEKLFF
d_gene: TRBD2; abundance: NA; v_gene: TRBV27; j_gene: TRBJ2-7; CDR3nt: TGTGCCAGCAGTTCCCCCGGACTAGCGGGAGGAACCTACGAGCAGTACTTC; CDR3aa: CASSSPGLAGGTYEQYF
d_gene: TRBD2; abundance: NA; v_gene: TRBV5-1; j_gene: TRBJ2-5; CDR3nt: TGCGCCAGCAGCTTGGCCGCGGGGGGGCTGGGGGAGACCCAGTACTTC; CDR3aa: CASSLAAGGLGETQYF
d_gene: NA; abundance: NA; v_gene: TRBV18; j_gene: TRBJ2-5; CDR3nt: TGTGCCAGCTCACCGACAGTACAAGAGACCCAGTACTTC; CDR3aa: CASSPTVQETQYF
d_gene: NA; abundance: NA; v_gene: TRBV30; j_gene: TRBJ2-7; CDR3nt: TGTGCCTGTATTAGCGGAATTTCCTACGAGCAGTACTTC; CDR3aa: CACISGISYEQYF
d_gene: NA; abundance: NA; v_gene: TRBV5-4; j_gene: TRBJ2-5; CDR3nt: TGTGCCAGCAGCTTGCGCGTAGCTGAGACCCAGTACTTC; CDR3aa: CASSLRVAETQYF
d_gene: TRBD1; abundance: NA; v_gene: TRBV5-1; j_gene: TRBJ1-4; CDR3nt: TGCGCCAGCAGTCGAGTCAATACAGGGGGCAGCGGAGTAGGGACTAATGAAAAACTGTTTTTT; CDR3aa: CASSRVNTGGSGVGTNEKLFF
d_gene: TRBD2; abundance: once; v_gene: TRBV28; j_gene: TRBJ2-5; CDR3nt: TGTGCCACCTCGCGGGGGGGTTCCATAGGCCGAGAGACCCAGTACTTC; CDR3aa: CATSRGGSIGRETQYF
d_gene: TRBD1; abundance: NA; v_gene: TRBV27; j_gene: TRBJ2-6; CDR3nt: TGTGCCAGCAGTTTAGAACAGGGGGCAAGAGGGGCCAACGTCCTGACTTTC; CDR3aa: CASSLEQGARGANVLTF
d_gene: NA; abundance: NA; v_gene: TRBV30; j_gene: TRBJ1-2; CDR3nt: TGTGCCTGGATAGGCCCGGGTACCGAATATGGCTACACCTTC; CDR3aa: CAWIGPGTEYGYTF
d_gene: NA; abundance: NA; v_gene: TRBV6-1; j_gene: TRBJ2-7; CDR3nt: TGTGCCAGCAGTGACCGCGGGGGCCTATGGAGCGAGCAGTACTTC; CDR3aa: CASSDRGGLWSEQYF
d_gene: NA; abundance: NA; v_gene: TRBV25-1; j_gene: TRBJ2-1; CDR3nt: TGTGCCAGCAATTACTGGCGGGAAAGGGTGCAGTTCTTC; CDR3aa: CASNYWRERVQFF
d_gene: NA; abundance: NA; v_gene: TRBV20-1; j_gene: TRBJ1-1; CDR3nt: TGCAGTTCAGGGGTGGCGGGGGTAGCTTTCTTT; CDR3aa: CSSGVAGVAFF
d_gene: TRBD2; abundance: NA; v_gene: TRBV4-2; j_gene: TRBJ2-3; CDR3nt: TGTGCCAGCAGCCAAGGACTAGCGGGAGCAGATACGCAGTATTTT; CDR3aa: CASSQGLAGADTQYF
d_gene: TRBD2; abundance: NA; v_gene: TRBV5-4; j_gene: TRBJ2-2; CDR3nt: TGTGCCAGCAAAAAGGAAATAGCGGGAGGGCCGATCGGGGAGCTGTTTTTT; CDR3aa: CASKKEIAGGPIGELFF
d_gene: NA; abundance: NA; v_gene: TRBV12-5; j_gene: TRBJ1-1; CDR3nt: TGTGCTAGTGGTTTGGTACTTTGGAACACTGAAGCTTTCTTT; CDR3aa: CASGLVLWNTEAFF
d_gene: NA; abundance: NA; v_gene: TRBV23-1; j_gene: TRBJ1-1; CDR3nt: TGCGCCAGCAGTCAATCGGAGGGGACTGAAGCTTTCTTT; CDR3aa: CASSQSEGTEAFF
d_gene: TRBD2; abundance: NA; v_gene: TRBV4-2; j_gene: TRBJ2-3; CDR3nt: TGTGCCAGCAGCCAAGGAGGAACTAGCGGCGATACGCAGTATTTT; CDR3aa: CASSQGGTSGDTQYF
d_gene: NA; abundance: NA; v_gene: TRBV2; j_gene: TRBJ1-3; CDR3nt: TGTGCCAGCATTCACAGGGTTAACAACACCATATATTTT; CDR3aa: CASIHRVNNTIYF
d_gene: NA; abundance: NA; v_gene: TRBV4-2; j_gene: TRBJ2-1; CDR3nt: TGTGCCAGCAGCCTGACCCAGGACTCCTACAATGAGCAGTTCTTC; CDR3aa: CASSLTQDSYNEQFF
d_gene: NA; abundance: NA; v_gene: TRBV7-2; j_gene: TRBJ2-5; CDR3nt: TGTGCCAGCAGCTTAGGCATAGGGGGAGAGACCCAGTACTTC; CDR3aa: CASSLGIGGETQYF
d_gene: TRBD2; abundance: NA; v_gene: TRBV11-2; j_gene: TRBJ2-1; CDR3nt: TGTGCCAGCAGCTTAGATTCTAGCGGGGAGGACAATGAGCAGTTCTTC; CDR3aa: CASSLDSSGEDNEQFF
d_gene: TRBD2; abundance: NA; v_gene: TRBV4-3; j_gene: TRBJ2-7; CDR3nt: TGCGCCAGCAGCCAAGAGTCGGGGGGCTCCTACGAGCAGTACTTC; CDR3aa: CASSQESGGSYEQYF
d_gene: TRBD1; abundance: NA; v_gene: TRBV7-2; j_gene: TRBJ2-3; CDR3nt: TGTGCCAGCAGCTCACAGGGGGCAGGAGATACGCAGTATTTT; CDR3aa: CASSSQGAGDTQYF
d_gene: TRBD2; abundance: NA; v_gene: TRBV11-2; j_gene: TRBJ2-2; CDR3nt: TGTGCCAGCAGCTTATCCCTAGCGGGAGCTCTCGGGGAGCTGTTTTTT; CDR3aa: CASSLSLAGALGELFF
d_gene: NA; abundance: NA; v_gene: TRBV28; j_gene: TRBJ2-7; CDR3nt: TGTGCCAGCAGTTTTGGGCAGGTATCCTACGAGCAGTACTTC; CDR3aa: CASSFGQVSYEQYF
d_gene: TRBD2; abundance: once; v_gene: TRBV11-1; j_gene: TRBJ2-2; CDR3nt: TGTGCCAGCAGCTTAGGGGGGACCGGGACTAGCTCCCGCACCGGGGAGCTGTTTTTT; CDR3aa: CASSLGGTGTSSRTGELFF
d_gene: NA; abundance: NA; v_gene: TRBV4-1; j_gene: TRBJ1-2; CDR3nt: TGCGCCAGCAGCCGTGTGGGAGGGGACCGTGGCTACACCTTC; CDR3aa: CASSRVGGDRGYTF
d_gene: NA; abundance: NA; v_gene: TRBV6-6; j_gene: TRBJ2-7; CDR3nt: TGTGCCAGCAGTTACTCGAGGGACGAGCAGTACTTC; CDR3aa: CASSYSRDEQYF
d_gene: TRBD1; abundance: once; v_gene: TRBV9; j_gene: TRBJ1-2; CDR3nt: TGTGCCAGCAGCGTAGGAGAGGGGGCCTTTTACGGCTACACCTTC; CDR3aa: CASSVGEGAFYGYTF
d_gene: TRBD2; abundance: NA; v_gene: TRBV5-1; j_gene: TRBJ2-7; CDR3nt: TGCGCCAGCAGCTTGGCAGCTAGCGGGAGGAACTCCTACGAGCAGTACTTC; CDR3aa: CASSLAASGRNSYEQYF
d_gene: TRBD1; abundance: NA; v_gene: TRBV30; j_gene: TRBJ2-5; CDR3nt: TGTGCCTGGAGTCCAAACAGGGGAGAGACCCAGTACTTC; CDR3aa: CAWSPNRGETQYF
d_gene: NA; abundance: NA; v_gene: TRBV7-8; j_gene: TRBJ1-6; CDR3nt: TGTGCCAGCAGCTTAGCGCTAACTTATTCACCCCTCCACTTT; CDR3aa: CASSLALTYSPLHF
d_gene: NA; abundance: NA; v_gene: TRBV4-1; j_gene: TRBJ2-1; CDR3nt: TGCGCCAGCAGCCAAGAGCCTGGGGCTAATGAGCAGTTCTTC; CDR3aa: CASSQEPGANEQFF
d_gene: NA; abundance: few; v_gene: TRBV18; j_gene: TRBJ1-5; CDR3nt: TGTGCCAGCTCACCACCGGGGACTGATCAGCCCCAGCATTTT; CDR3aa: CASSPPGTDQPQHF
d_gene: TRBD1; abundance: NA; v_gene: TRBV11-2; j_gene: TRBJ1-2; CDR3nt: TGTGCCAGCGCACGGGACAGGGTTGGTGGCTACACCTTC; CDR3aa: CASARDRVGGYTF
d_gene: TRBD1; abundance: once; v_gene: TRBV9; j_gene: TRBJ1-2; CDR3nt: TGTGCCAGCAGCATACGGGACAGGGACTATGGCTACACCTTC; CDR3aa: CASSIRDRDYGYTF
d_gene: NA; abundance: NA; v_gene: TRBV28; j_gene: TRBJ1-2; CDR3nt: TGTGCCAGCAGCCCCCCGGAGGGCTATGGCTACACCTTC; CDR3aa: CASSPPEGYGYTF
d_gene: TRBD2; abundance: NA; v_gene: TRBV28; j_gene: TRBJ2-1; CDR3nt: TGTGCCAGCAGCCCTGCCGGACTAGCGGGAAGGCACAATGAGCAGTTCTTC; CDR3aa: CASSPAGLAGRHNEQFF
d_gene: TRBD1; abundance: NA; v_gene: TRBV19; j_gene: TRBJ1-1; CDR3nt: TGTGCCAGTAGACGGAGCCCGGGACAGGGGGCGAAGATAACTGAAGCTTTCTTT; CDR3aa: CASRRSPGQGAKITEAFF
d_gene: NA; abundance: NA; v_gene: TRBV7-2; j_gene: TRBJ2-5; CDR3nt: TGTGCCAGCAGCTTTAGTAACCCAGGGGAGACCCAGTACTTC; CDR3aa: CASSFSNPGETQYF
d_gene: TRBD1; abundance: NA; v_gene: TRBV19; j_gene: TRBJ2-7; CDR3nt: TGTGCCAGTAGTAGGGCACCGGGACAGGGGAACGAGCAGTACTTC; CDR3aa: CASSRAPGQGNEQYF
d_gene: TRBD1; abundance: NA; v_gene: TRBV13; j_gene: TRBJ1-1; CDR3nt: TGTGCCAGCAGTGAATTGCCCCGGGACAGGGAATACAACGGTGAAGCTTTCTTT; CDR3aa: CASSELPRDREYNGEAFF
d_gene: TRBD1; abundance: once; v_gene: TRBV9; j_gene: TRBJ2-3; CDR3nt: TGTGCCAGCAGCTCCCTGGACAGGGAGACAGATACGCAGTATTTT; CDR3aa: CASSSLDRETDTQYF
d_gene: NA; abundance: NA; v_gene: TRBV9; j_gene: TRBJ2-2; CDR3nt: TGTGCCAGCAGCGTAAATCCGGGGTACGGGGAGCTGTTTTTT; CDR3aa: CASSVNPGYGELFF
d_gene: TRBD2; abundance: NA; v_gene: TRBV4-2; j_gene: TRBJ2-2; CDR3nt: TGTGCCAGCAGCCATGGAGCGGGAGGCCTGAACACCGGGGAGCTGTTTTTT; CDR3aa: CASSHGAGGLNTGELFF
d_gene: TRBD2; abundance: NA; v_gene: TRBV19; j_gene: TRBJ2-2; CDR3nt: TGTGCCAGTAGTATGGGAGGGCGGGAGACCGGGGAGCTGTTTTTT; CDR3aa: CASSMGGRETGELFF
d_gene: NA; abundance: NA; v_gene: TRBV10-3; j_gene: TRBJ1-1; CDR3nt: TGTGCCATCAGTGATAGGAACACTGAAGCTTTCTTT; CDR3aa: CAISDRNTEAFF
d_gene: NA; abundance: NA; v_gene: TRBV2; j_gene: TRBJ2-1; CDR3nt: TGTGCCAGCAGGCCCGGGAGCTCCTACAATGAGCAGTTCTTC; CDR3aa: CASRPGSSYNEQFF
d_gene: NA; abundance: NA; v_gene: TRBV19; j_gene: TRBJ2-2; CDR3nt: TGTGCCAGTAGACCCCGGGAGATTACGGGGGAGCTGTTTTTT; CDR3aa: CASRPREITGELFF
d_gene: NA; abundance: NA; v_gene: TRBV6-4; j_gene: TRBJ2-1; CDR3nt: TGTGCCAGCAGTGACGGGCTTTACAATGAGCAGTTCTTC; CDR3aa: CASSDGLYNEQFF
d_gene: NA; abundance: few; v_gene: TRBV19; j_gene: TRBJ2-1; CDR3nt: TGTGCCAGTAGTATAGTGTCTGCGGACTACAATGAGCAGTTCTTC; CDR3aa: CASSIVSADYNEQFF
d_gene: TRBD2; abundance: NA; v_gene: TRBV15; j_gene: TRBJ2-1; CDR3nt: TGTGCCACCAGCAGAGAAACTAGCGGGAGGAGCAGCTCATCCTACAATGAGCAGTTCTTC; CDR3aa: CATSRETSGRSSSSYNEQFF
d_gene: NA; abundance: NA; v_gene: TRBV18; j_gene: TRBJ1-2; CDR3nt: TGTGCCAGCTCACCACTAATACGGGGAGGAACCGACTATGGCTACACCTTC; CDR3aa: CASSPLIRGGTDYGYTF
d_gene: TRBD2; abundance: NA; v_gene: TRBV14; j_gene: TRBJ2-3; CDR3nt: TGTGCCAGCAGCCAAGTCACAGCGGGAGGAGCAGATACGCAGTATTTT; CDR3aa: CASSQVTAGGADTQYF
d_gene: NA; abundance: NA; v_gene: TRBV29-1; j_gene: TRBJ1-1; CDR3nt: TGCAGCGCCCTTAAAAGACGGGAGAACACTGAAGCTTTCTTT; CDR3aa: CSALKRRENTEAFF
d_gene: NA; abundance: NA; v_gene: TRBV2; j_gene: TRBJ2-6; CDR3nt: TGTGCCAGCAGTGAAGGACACCGAACCTCTGGGGCCAACGTCCTGACTTTC; CDR3aa: CASSEGHRTSGANVLTF